This T cell receptor (beta chain) was documented in a study of CD8+CD57+ T cells in acquired aplastic anemia. For sequencing, patients were chosen who had shown expansion of CD8+CD57+ cells by flow cytometry. Severe acquired aplastic anemia was present in all patients. Untreated patients provided the blood samples, with no therapy given before sampling. This clonotype was recorded only once. The trim removed 3 bases at V and 8 bases at J, leaving 7 bases unmatched. Germline V CDR1 and CDR2: SGHNT, YYREEE (reference sequence). The CDR3 is 14 amino acids. Profiles of TCR beta VDJ and CDR3 were generated from a genomic DNA template. One entry per CDR3 protein, called by TCRdb with MiXCR from the reads. The sample has around 79,000 distinct CDR3 sequences; about three quarters are singletons.

The chain links TRBV5-4 to TRBJ1-4, with 7 nucleotides matching TRBD1. Sequencing used sorted CD4+, CD8+, or CD8+CD57+ T cells (not recorded which) from PBMCs. This TCR derives from a human donor with aplastic anemia. This CDR3 is CASSYEGAREKLFF. The DNA for the CDR3 is TGTGCCAGCAGCTATGAGGGGGCTAGAGAAAAACTGTTTTTT.